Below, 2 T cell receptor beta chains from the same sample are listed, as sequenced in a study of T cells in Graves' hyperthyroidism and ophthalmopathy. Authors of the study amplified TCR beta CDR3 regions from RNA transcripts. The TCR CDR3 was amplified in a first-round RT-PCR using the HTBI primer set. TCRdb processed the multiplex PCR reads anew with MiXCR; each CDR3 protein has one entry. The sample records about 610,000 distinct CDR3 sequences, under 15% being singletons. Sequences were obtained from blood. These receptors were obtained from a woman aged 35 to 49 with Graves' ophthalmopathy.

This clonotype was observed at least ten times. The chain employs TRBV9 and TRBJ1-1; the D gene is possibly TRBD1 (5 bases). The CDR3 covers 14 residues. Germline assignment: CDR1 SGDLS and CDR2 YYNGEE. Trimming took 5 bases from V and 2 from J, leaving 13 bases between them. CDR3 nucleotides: TGTGCCAGCAGTCCAGGGAACGCTAACACTGAAGCTTTCTTT. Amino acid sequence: CASSPGNANTEAFF.

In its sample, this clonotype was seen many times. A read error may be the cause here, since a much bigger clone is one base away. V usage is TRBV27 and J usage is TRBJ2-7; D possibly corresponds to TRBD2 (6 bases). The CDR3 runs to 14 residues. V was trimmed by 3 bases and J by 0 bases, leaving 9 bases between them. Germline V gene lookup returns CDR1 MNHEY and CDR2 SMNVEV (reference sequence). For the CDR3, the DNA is TGTGCCAGCAGTTTTGCGCGGGGCTCCTACGAGCAGTACTTC. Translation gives CASSFARGSYEQYF.